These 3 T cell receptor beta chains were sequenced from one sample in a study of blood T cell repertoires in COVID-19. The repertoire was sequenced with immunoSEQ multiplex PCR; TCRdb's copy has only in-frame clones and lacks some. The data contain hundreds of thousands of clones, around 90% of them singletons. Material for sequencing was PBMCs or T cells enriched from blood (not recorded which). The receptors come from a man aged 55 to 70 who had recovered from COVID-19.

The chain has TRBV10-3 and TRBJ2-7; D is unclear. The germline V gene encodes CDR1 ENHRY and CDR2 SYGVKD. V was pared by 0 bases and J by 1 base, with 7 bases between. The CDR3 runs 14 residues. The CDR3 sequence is CAISESASSYEQYF. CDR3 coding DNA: TGTGCCATCAGTGAGTCGGCCAGTTCCTACGAGCAGTACTTC.

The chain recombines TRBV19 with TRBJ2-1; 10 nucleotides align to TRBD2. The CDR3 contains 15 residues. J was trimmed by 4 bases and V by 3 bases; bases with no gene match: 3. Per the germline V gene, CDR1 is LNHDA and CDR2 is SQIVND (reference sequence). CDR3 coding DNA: TGTGCCAGTAGTATTCTTAGCGGGAGGTACAATGAGCAGTTCTTC. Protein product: CASSILSGRYNEQFF.

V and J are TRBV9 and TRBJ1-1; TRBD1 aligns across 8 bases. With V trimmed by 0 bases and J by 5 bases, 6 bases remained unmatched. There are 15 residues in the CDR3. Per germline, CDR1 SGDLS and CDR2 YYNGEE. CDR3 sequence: CASSVESGGGTEAFF. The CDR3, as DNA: TGTGCCAGCAGCGTAGAGTCAGGGGGCGGAACTGAAGCTTTCTTT.